This entry features one T cell receptor beta chain sequence. TCRdb reanalysed the 5' RACE reads using MiXCR and keeps one entry per CDR3 protein. The sample has some 460,000 distinct CDR3 sequences, 14% seen once. The record originates from a study of identical twins. The germline CDR1 and CDR2 sequences are LGHDT and YNNKEL (reference sequence). The CDR3 contains 17 residues. V lost 4 bases to trimming and J lost 4 bases, with 19 bases between them. This same sample was also taken into another study, of yellow fever vaccine responses in identical twins.

This chain uses TRBV3-1 with TRBJ1-4; D not resolved. This receptor was taken from a woman younger than 30 in good health. The sample was CD4+ T cells sorted from blood. The CDR3 nucleotides are TGTGCCAGCAGCCTGACTTTAGTGGCGGGGAATAATGAAAAACTGTTTTTT. Its translation is CASSLTLVAGNNEKLFF.